This T cell receptor (beta chain) was observed in a study of blood T cells in healthy people across ages (dated by TCRdb to the mid-2010s). For the study in its entirety: Template switching captured roughly one uniquely barcoded TCR beta cDNA molecule per two T cells in model experiments. The study measured age-related changes in TCR beta repertoire diversity using deep sequencing normalized with unique cDNA molecular identifiers. Four age groups were formed from the donors: young (average about 17 years), middle-aged (around 37), aged (62) and long-lived (approximately 78). The study analyzed two additional independent replicas of 1 million unique cDNA reads from the same blood draw for two donors, one aged 18 to 30 and one aged 80 or older. General findings and caveats noted by the study authors: As age increased, observed TCR beta diversity per million T cells dropped in a roughly linear way, and a significant reduction was already evident by age 40. Because donor CMV infection status was unknown, age-related changes in expanded clonotypes were potentially confounded. Since profiling was done on bulk unsorted PBMCs, naive and antigen-experienced compartments could not be conclusively compared. Compared with the aged group, the long-lived group had more naive CD4+ T cells, fewer expanded clones and increased TCR diversity, a pattern suggesting age selection. Estimates of total diversity based on one million sequenced T cells were considered lower bounds and underestimates. The percentage of naive T cells measured by flow cytometry correlated strongly with observed TCR beta diversity.

The donors were roughly 40 Caucasian individuals from Russia, aged about 6 to 95 years, who were systemically healthy. Each donor gave 8 to 10 milliliters of peripheral blood, drawn into EDTA-treated Vacutainer tubes. PBMCs were isolated by Ficoll-Paque density-gradient centrifugation, with at least 6 million obtained per sample. Trizol reagent was used to extract total RNA from PBMCs, with at least 5.5 micrograms per sample. The percentages of naive CD45RAhigh/CD27high T cells were determined by flow cytometry on a PBMC aliquot from every donor. Trimming at the junction amounts to 7 bases on V and 4 bases on J, and the germline ends lie 14 bases apart. The germline V gene gives CDR1 as MDHEN and CDR2 as SYDVKM. The CDR3 holds 15 amino acids from the cysteine to the phenylalanine. Of the read, only the CDR3 DNA is kept; its 45 bases are in frame from base 1. Libraries were constructed by 5' RACE. Instrument on record: Illumina HiSeq 2500. A second PCR of about 6 to 12 cycles was run with a J-beta primer mix and a sample-barcoded 5' primer. Each TCR beta cDNA molecule received a unique molecular identifier from a template-switch 5' adaptor carrying 12 random nucleotides. Each sample yielded at least 2.5 million CDR3-containing paired-end reads. The Mint cDNA synthesis kit, primed by a TRBC-specific oligonucleotide, was used to synthesize first-strand cDNA from all RNA. All cDNA was treated with uracil-DNA glycosylase and then went through a first 18-cycle PCR with the universal primers M1SS and BC2_uni_R. In the original analysis: For normalization, 1 million high-quality reads were randomly selected from each sample, with every read carrying a distinct molecular identifier. Instead of being binned into consensus sequences, reads that shared molecular identifiers were thrown out. MiTCR, set to a Q25 quality threshold and the strictest error-elimination algorithm, was used for CDR3 identification, clonotype clustering and error correction. A nonparametric unseen species model with Euler transformation was used to estimate lower-bound total TCR beta diversity. TCRdb trimmed public reads at Q25 via fastp, called clones via MiXCR and kept in-frame beta chains. Rows matching on CDR3 protein sequence are summarized as one entry with the most common DNA and genes. The V and J calls follow TCRdb's processing rather than the paper's. This sample comprises about 930,000 distinct CDR3 sequences, 25% to 30% of them detected only once. The top ten clonotypes cover more than 8.5% of the sample.

This clonotype was seen more than once but under ten times. This receptor's antigen is unknown. Base qualities are not provided; no much larger clone lies one nucleotide away. The same sample was also used in a study of T cells of mothers and their children. Taken from the second paper: The donors were nine systemically healthy Caucasian individuals, made up of three mothers and their six children. cDNA synthesis consumed the entire amount of extracted RNA, loaded at about 1.5 ug RNA in each 15 ul reaction. In the second PCR, the M1S primer introduced both the sample barcodes and 2-4 random nucleotides. Over 8.5 million TCR beta CDR3 reads were obtained for each mother, and millions of reads were obtained for each child. Thymic selection shapes the output of TCR recombination in a similar way in related and unrelated pairs, and inherited differences have a minor effect. Normalized repertoire overlap was always found to be slightly, but never significantly, higher in related mother-child pairs than in unrelated mother-child pairs. With a sensitivity of approximately 92 clones per million clonotypes, no persistent microchimeric T cell clones were detected. In the study, deep NGS was used to compare the TCR beta repertoires of mothers and children, and features distinguishing related mother-child pairs from unrelated individuals were sought. The mean age was roughly 40 +/- 4 years for the mothers and approximately 11 +/- 4 years for the children. After adapters were ligated using NEBNext reagents, the libraries underwent 100+100 nt paired-end sequencing on an Illumina HiSeq 2000. To prevent cross-contamination, the mother and child libraries were prepared a month apart and were sequenced in separate runs. For each donor, somewhere between roughly 500,000 and 2,100,000 distinct TCR beta clonotypes were identified. Naive TCR beta clonotypes were estimated from low-frequency clonotypes matched to each donor's FACS-determined naive share, without sorting.

The chain links TRBV28 with TRBJ1-6; the D gene is unclear. Sequenced material: blood. The sequence came from a woman aged 40 to 55 in good health. CDR3 region: CASMSGSRYNSPLHF. In nucleotide form, the sequence is TGTGCCAGCATGTCGGGATCGCGGTATAATTCACCCCTCCACTTT.